The 26 T cell receptor beta chains in this list originate from one sample, sequenced in a study of blood T cell repertoires in COVID-19 (dated by TCRdb to about 2020). Libraries were made using the immunoSEQ multiplex PCR assay. TCRdb obtained this table from immuneACCESS and retained in-frame rearrangements with V and J assigned. These tables miss some clones; where compared with another copy, unresolved V genes account for less than half of the shortfall, and the remainder is unexplained. This sample is represented by about 53,000 clones; about nine tenths of them were singletons. The top ten hold about 2.5% of the sample. The sample consisted of peripheral blood. The source is an older man with acute or convalescent COVID-19.

As DNA, the CDR3 is TGTGCCAGCAGCTCACTACAACAGGGGACCGGGGAGCTGTTTTTT. It encodes CASSSLQQGTGELFF. The chain joins TRBV7-2 to TRBJ2-2; 7 bases are a match to TRBD1. V shed 4 bases and J 5 bases; nucleotides not matched to a gene: 7. The CDR3 spans 15 residues. Germline V gene lookup returns CDR1 SGHTA and CDR2 FQGNSA.

The chain links TRBV5-1 to TRBJ1-2; 7 nucleotides match TRBD1. The CDR3 runs 13 residues. Losses at the gene ends were 3 bases for V and 8 bases for J; bases not matched to a gene: 7. The germline gives CDR1 SGHRS, CDR2 YFSETQ. CDR3 in DNA: TGCGCCAGCAGCTCTACAGGGGAAGAAGGCTACACCTTC. It translates to CASSSTGEEGYTF.

This clone was detected only a few times. V and J are TRBV10-3 and TRBJ1-4; D is uncertain. Trimming cost V 2 bases and J 7 bases, with 8 bases left between them. This CDR3 has 13 residues. The germline gives CDR1 ENHRY, CDR2 SYGVKD. The DNA of the CDR3 is TGTGCCATCAGTGAGAACGGTGGTGAAAAACTGTTTTTT. Encoded protein: CAISENGGEKLFF.

The rearrangement uses TRBV6-6 and TRBJ2-5; 8 nucleotides match TRBD2. V lost 0 bases and J lost 0; bases outside the gene matches: 3. Germline V gene data show CDR1 as MNHNY and CDR2 as SVGAGI (reference sequence). The CDR3 has 16 residues. CDR3 bases: TGTGCCAGCAGTTACTCAAGCGGGGGCCACCAAGAGACCCAGTACTTC. Translation gives CASSYSSGGHQETQYF.

V usage is TRBV19 and J usage is TRBJ1-4; 9 positions match TRBD1. J gave up 5 bases and V 6 bases, and 13 bases lay outside the gene matches. Germline V lookup: CDR1 LNHDA, CDR2 SQIVND (reference sequence). This CDR3 is 17 amino acids long. CDR3 bases: TGTGCCAGTAGGTCCAGGGACAGGGAAGTGGGAAATGAAAAACTGTTTTTT. Its translation: CASRSRDREVGNEKLFF. Full variable domain (missing parts from reference TRBV19 and TRBJ1-4): DGGITQSPKYLFRKEGQNVTLSCEQNLNHDAMYWYRQDPGQGLRLIYYSQIVNDFQKGDIAEGYSVSREKKESFPLTVTSAQKNPTAFYLCASRSRDREVGNEKLFFGSGTQLSVL.

The chain has TRBV27 and TRBJ2-7; 8 bases line up with TRBD2. Germline-derived CDR1 and CDR2 are MNHEY and SMNVEV (reference sequence). V trimming: 7 bases; J trimming: 0 bases; junction bases outside the gene matches: 11. The CDR3 covers 16 residues. Here the CDR3 reads CASKSQGGRSSYEQYF. CDR3 sequence (DNA): TGTGCCAGCAAATCCCAAGGCGGGAGGTCCTCCTACGAGCAGTACTTC.

DNA of the CDR3: TGTGCCAGCTCACGCTCCGGGGACACAGATACGCAGTATTTT. It is translated as CASSRSGDTDTQYF. J is TRBJ2-3 and V is TRBV18; D is perhaps TRBD2 (5 bases). In germline, CDR1 is KGHSH, CDR2 LQKENI. Trimming cost V 4 bases and J 2 bases, with 10 bases left between them. The CDR3 is 14 amino acids.

The gene calls are TRBV7-2 and TRBJ1-1; 7 positions match TRBD1. Germline CDR1 SGHTA, CDR2 FQGNSA. Germline trimming cut 5 bases from V and 3 bases from J; bases unmatched to any gene: 6. This CDR3 spans 14 amino acids. The CDR3 DNA reads TGTGCCAGCAGCACCCCGGACAGGTACACTGAAGCTTTCTTT. It encodes CASSTPDRYTEAFF.

The chain recombines TRBV9 with TRBJ1-6; D perhaps matches TRBD1 (6 bases). Trimming stripped 4 bases from V and 8 bases from J, with 16 bases between. This CDR3 comprises 15 residues. Germline V lookup: CDR1 SGDLS, CDR2 YYNGEE. CDR3 sequence (DNA): TGTGCCAGCAGCCCAACAACAGGGTGGGATTCACCCCTCCACTTT. Encoded protein: CASSPTTGWDSPLHF.

The rearrangement links TRBV18 to TRBJ1-5, with D possibly TRBD1 on 6 matching bases. Germline V gene data show CDR1 as KGHSH and CDR2 as LQKENI. Trimming removed 3 bases at V and 2 bases at J, with 17 bases between. This CDR3 comprises 17 residues. This CDR3 reads CASSPSAGAQGNQPQHF. The CDR3 DNA reads as TGTGCCAGCTCACCCAGCGCAGGGGCGCAGGGCAATCAGCCCCAGCATTTT.

The chain is built from TRBV7-8 and TRBJ2-1, with TRBD1 matching over 7 bases. The germline gives CDR1 SGHVS, CDR2 FQNEAQ. Trimming cost V 6 bases and J 2 bases; bases outside gene matches: 1. This CDR3 is 13 amino acids long. In DNA, the CDR3 is TGTGCCAGCAGTAGGGGGCCCTACAATGAGCAGTTCTTC. This encodes CASSRGPYNEQFF.

The count of this clone is one. The rearrangement uses TRBV7-2 and TRBJ2-4, with 9 bases identical to TRBD2. Germline lookup yields CDR1 SGHTA and CDR2 FQGNSA. The CDR3 spans 16 residues. The J segment lost 3 bases and the V segment lost 1 base, leaving 4 bases of the junction unmatched. The CDR3 DNA is TGTGCCAGCAGCTTAGTCGTTAGCGGGAGCAAAAACATTCAGTACTTC. Translation: CASSLVVSGSKNIQYF.

The chain uses TRBV7-2 and TRBJ1-2; a weak D match, TRBD1 (5 bases). Germline V gene data show CDR1 as SGHTA and CDR2 as FQGNSA. This CDR3 is 15 amino acids long. Trimming took 5 bases from V and 4 from J, leaving 17 bases between them. The CDR3 sequence is CASSPGIDSVYGYTF. CDR3 DNA: TGTGCCAGCAGCCCCGGTATCGACAGCGTCTATGGCTACACCTTC.

The V and J genes are TRBV5-5 and TRBJ1-5; 7 bases line up with TRBD1. Germline assignment: CDR1 SGHKS and CDR2 YYEKEE (reference sequence). Germline trimming cut 2 bases from V and 1 base from J; bases unmatched to any gene: 6. The CDR3 contains 16 residues. The CDR3 DNA reads TGTGCCAGCAGCTTTGGGGCAGGGGGGAGCAATCAGCCCCAGCATTTT. Its protein product is CASSFGAGGSNQPQHF.

This clone was detected only a few times. The rearrangement uses TRBV6-5 and TRBJ1-2; 9 positions agree with TRBD1. The CDR3 has 13 residues. Unmatched junction bases numbered 7, after V lost 6 bases and J lost 8 bases. Germline CDR1 is MNHEY and CDR2 is SVGAGI. The CDR3 sequence: CASSDRTGVGYTF. CDR3 bases: TGTGCCAGCAGCGACCGGACAGGGGTAGGCTACACCTTC.

The gene calls are TRBV29-1 and TRBJ2-1, with D hard to call. The V gene lost 1 base and the J gene lost 10 bases, with 11 bases spanning the gap. The CDR3 covers 12 residues. Germline assignment: CDR1 SQVTM and CDR2 ANQGSEA. CDR3: CSVEGFLREQFF. The DNA for the CDR3 is TGCAGCGTTGAAGGGTTCTTGAGGGAGCAGTTCTTC.

This sequence joins TRBV7-2 and TRBJ1-6; D gene unclear. V was cut by 7 bases and J by 9 bases, with 13 bases left in between. The CDR3 is 13 residues long. In germline, CDR1 is SGHTA, CDR2 FQGNSA. The CDR3 bases are TGTGCCAGCACCCTCGGGGTCACTTCACCCCTCCACTTT. The encoded protein is CASTLGVTSPLHF.

This rearrangement joins TRBV6-5 to TRBJ1-1; 8 bases fit TRBD1. This CDR3 has 13 residues. The trim removed 5 bases at V and 3 bases at J, leaving 2 bases unmatched. Germline V CDR1 and CDR2: MNHEY, SVGAGI. DNA of the CDR3: TGTGCCAGCAGTACAGGGGGGTACACTGAAGCTTTCTTT. It encodes CASSTGGYTEAFF.

The chain uses TRBV9 and TRBJ1-2; D is perhaps TRBD1 (5 bases). Germline-derived CDR1 and CDR2 are SGDLS and YYNGEE. The CDR3 has 13 amino acids. Trimming left V 2 bases short and J 4 bases short, with 9 bases between. The CDR3 here is CASSVGQGYGYTF. CDR3 coding DNA: TGTGCCAGCAGCGTCGGGCAGGGCTATGGCTACACCTTC.

The genes are TRBV5-1 and TRBJ2-7; D perhaps matches TRBD2 (6 bases). The CDR3 consists of 12 residues. Germline V CDR1 and CDR2: SGHRS, YFSETQ. Trimming stripped 5 bases from V and 6 bases from J, with 12 bases between. CDR3 sequence reads: CASSRDSGEQYF. CDR3 DNA sequence: TGCGCCAGCAGTAGGGACTCGGGCGAGCAGTACTTC. Variable domain in full (rest from reference TRBV5-1 and TRBJ2-7): KAGVTQTPRYLIKTRGQQVTLSCSPISGHRSVSWYQQTPGQGLQFLFEYFSETQRNKGNFPGRFSGRQFSNSRSEMNVSTLELGDSALYLCASSRDSGEQYFGPGTRLTVT.

The rearrangement joins TRBV6-1 to TRBJ1-1, with 9 bases identical to TRBD1. CDR3 size: 18 residues. Germline lookup yields CDR1 MNHNS and CDR2 SASEGT. V lost 1 base and J lost 1; bases outside the gene matches: 10. The CDR3: CASSEGGGQGLRNTEAFF. The CDR3, as DNA: TGTGCCAGCAGTGAAGGGGGAGGACAGGGGTTACGGAACACTGAAGCTTTCTTT.

This sequence joins TRBV27 and TRBJ1-1; D is ambiguous. Germline CDR1 and CDR2: MNHEY and SMNVEV (reference sequence). Trimming shortened V by 4 bases and J by 1 base, and 16 bases separated the two germline ends. The CDR3 is 16 amino acids. This CDR3 reads CASSSPPGRGNTEAFF. The CDR3 DNA sequence: TGTGCCAGCAGTTCCCCCCCGGGCCGGGGGAACACTGAAGCTTTCTTT.

The chain joins TRBV6-5 to TRBJ1-2; D is unclear. Trimming took off 0 bases at V and 6 bases at J, with 8 bases between the two ends. The germline V gene encodes CDR1 MNHEY and CDR2 SVGAGI. The CDR3 consists of 13 residues. The DNA of the CDR3 is TGTGCCAGCAGTTACTCGAACGACAATGGCTACACCTTC. It is translated as CASSYSNDNGYTF.

This CDR3 reads CASSPRGTSSYEQYF. For the CDR3, the DNA is TGTGCCAGCAGCCCCCGGGGGACGAGCTCCTACGAGCAGTACTTC. This chain uses TRBV11-2 with TRBJ2-7; TRBD2 might be the D (6 bases). Germline CDR1 and CDR2: SGHAT and FQNNGV. Between the trimmed V and J ends, which lost 5 bases and 0 bases, there was a span of 14 bases. The CDR3 length is 15 residues.

This clone was counted a single time. This chain links TRBV27 with TRBJ2-6; TRBD1 might be the D (5 bases). The CDR3 is made up of 15 amino acids. Germline V gives CDR1 MNHEY, CDR2 SMNVEV (reference sequence). V lost 5 bases and J lost 4, with 12 bases in between. The CDR3 bases are TGTGCCAGCAGTACCAGGGTGGGGGGGGCCAACGTCCTGACTTTC. Protein product: CASSTRVGGANVLTF.

This clone appeared once. The chain employs TRBV3-1 (or the pseudogene TRBV3-2) and TRBJ1-4; D perhaps matches TRBD1 (6 bases). Germline V CDR1 and CDR2: LGHDT, YNNKEL (reference sequence). With 3 bases removed from V and 7 bases from J, the gap between germline ends came to 12 bases. The CDR3 is made up of 14 amino acids. CDR3 loop: CASSHRGGSEKLFF. DNA of the CDR3: TGTGCCAGCAGCCATAGGGGGGGGAGTGAAAAACTGTTTTTT.